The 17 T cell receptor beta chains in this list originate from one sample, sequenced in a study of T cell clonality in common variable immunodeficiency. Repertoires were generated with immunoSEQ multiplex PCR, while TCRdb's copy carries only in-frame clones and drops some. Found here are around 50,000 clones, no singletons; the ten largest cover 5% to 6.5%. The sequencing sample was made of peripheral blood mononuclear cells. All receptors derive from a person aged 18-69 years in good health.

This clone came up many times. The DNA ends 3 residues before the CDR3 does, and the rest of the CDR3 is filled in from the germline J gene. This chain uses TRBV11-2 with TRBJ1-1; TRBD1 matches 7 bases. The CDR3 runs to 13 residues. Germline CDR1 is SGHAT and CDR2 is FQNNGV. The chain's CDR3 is CASSFGTAAEAFF. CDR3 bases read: TGTGCCAGCAGCTTTGGGACAGCGGCGGAA.

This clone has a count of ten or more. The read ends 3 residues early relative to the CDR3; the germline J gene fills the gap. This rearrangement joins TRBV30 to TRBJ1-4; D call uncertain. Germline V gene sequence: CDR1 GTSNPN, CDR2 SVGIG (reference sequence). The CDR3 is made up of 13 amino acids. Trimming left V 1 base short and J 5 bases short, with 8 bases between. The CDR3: CAWSDFANEKLFF. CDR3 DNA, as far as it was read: TGTGCCTGGAGTGATTTCGCGAATGAAAAA.

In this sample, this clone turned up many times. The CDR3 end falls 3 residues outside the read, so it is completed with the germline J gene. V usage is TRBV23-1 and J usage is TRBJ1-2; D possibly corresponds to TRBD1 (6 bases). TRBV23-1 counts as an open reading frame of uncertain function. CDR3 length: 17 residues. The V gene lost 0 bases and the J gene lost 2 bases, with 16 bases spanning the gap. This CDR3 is CASSQSARGFRNYGYTF. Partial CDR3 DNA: TGCGCCAGCAGTCAATCGGCCAGGGGATTTAGGAACTATGGC.

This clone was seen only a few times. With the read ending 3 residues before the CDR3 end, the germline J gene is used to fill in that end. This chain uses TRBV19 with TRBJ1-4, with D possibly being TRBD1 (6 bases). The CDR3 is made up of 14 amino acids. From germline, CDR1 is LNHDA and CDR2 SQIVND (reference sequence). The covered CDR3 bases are TGTGCCAGTAGTATACAGACAGGTGGTTCACCA. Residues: CASSIQTGGSP. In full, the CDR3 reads CASSIQTGGSPLFF. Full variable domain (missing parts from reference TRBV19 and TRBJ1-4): DGGITQSPKYLFRKEGQNVTLSCEQNLNHDAMYWYRQDPGQGLRLIYYSQIVNDFQKGDIAEGYSVSREKKESFPLTVTSAQKNPTAFYLCASSIQTGGSPLFFGSGTQLSVL.

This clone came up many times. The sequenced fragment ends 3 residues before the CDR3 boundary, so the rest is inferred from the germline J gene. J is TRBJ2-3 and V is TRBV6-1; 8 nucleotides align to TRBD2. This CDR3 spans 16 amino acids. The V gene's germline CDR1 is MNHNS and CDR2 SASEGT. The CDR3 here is CASSERTGGKQETQYF. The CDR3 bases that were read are TGTGCCAGCAGTGAACGGACGGGGGGGAAGCAAGAGACG.

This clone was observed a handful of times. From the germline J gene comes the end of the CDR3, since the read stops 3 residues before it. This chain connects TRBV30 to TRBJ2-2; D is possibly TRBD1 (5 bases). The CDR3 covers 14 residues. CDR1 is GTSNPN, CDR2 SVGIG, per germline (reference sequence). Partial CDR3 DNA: TGTGCCTGGAGTGACGGCTCTGGGGCCAACGTG. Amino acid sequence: CAWSDGSGANV. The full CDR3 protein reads CAWSDGSGANVLFF.

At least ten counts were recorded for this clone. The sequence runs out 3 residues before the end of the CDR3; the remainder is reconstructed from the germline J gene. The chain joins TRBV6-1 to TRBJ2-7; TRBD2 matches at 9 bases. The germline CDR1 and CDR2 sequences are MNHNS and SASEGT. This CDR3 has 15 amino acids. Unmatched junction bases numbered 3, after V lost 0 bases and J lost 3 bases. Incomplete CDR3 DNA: TGTGCCAGCAGTGAAGCGCTTAGCGGGGGCTACGAG. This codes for CASSEALSGGYE. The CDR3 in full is CASSEALSGGYEQYF.

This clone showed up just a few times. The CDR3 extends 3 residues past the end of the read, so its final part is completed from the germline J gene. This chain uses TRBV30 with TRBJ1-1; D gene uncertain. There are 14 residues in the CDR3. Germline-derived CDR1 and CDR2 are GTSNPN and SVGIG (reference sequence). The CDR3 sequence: CAWNIAGRPYEAFF. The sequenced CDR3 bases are TGTGCCTGGAACATTGCAGGTCGCCCCTACGAG.

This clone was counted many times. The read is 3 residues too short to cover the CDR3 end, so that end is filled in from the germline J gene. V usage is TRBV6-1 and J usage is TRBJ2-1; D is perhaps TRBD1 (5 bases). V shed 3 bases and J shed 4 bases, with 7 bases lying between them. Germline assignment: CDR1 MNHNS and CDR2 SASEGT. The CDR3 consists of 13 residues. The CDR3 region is CASSDRVYNEQFF. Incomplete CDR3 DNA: TGTGCCAGCAGTGACAGGGTATACAATGAG.

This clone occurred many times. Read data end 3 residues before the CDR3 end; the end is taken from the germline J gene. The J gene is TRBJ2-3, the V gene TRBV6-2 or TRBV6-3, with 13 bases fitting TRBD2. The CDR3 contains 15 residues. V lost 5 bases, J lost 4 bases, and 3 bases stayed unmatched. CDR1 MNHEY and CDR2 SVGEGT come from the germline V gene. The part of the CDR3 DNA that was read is TGTGCCAGCAGTCTCGGACTAGCGGGGGCAGATACG. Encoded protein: CASSLGLAGADT. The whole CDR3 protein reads CASSLGLAGADTQYF.

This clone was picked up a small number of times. CDR3 amino acids: CASSEGAAQGYTF. CDR3 DNA, as far as it was read: TGTGCCAGCAGCGAAGGGGCGGCACAGGGC. The rearrangement joins TRBV7-9 to TRBJ1-2, with D perhaps TRBD1 (5 bases). From the germline J gene comes the end of the CDR3, since the read stops 3 residues before it. CDR3 size: 13 residues. The germline CDR1 and CDR2 sequences are SEHNR and FQNEAQ (reference sequence).

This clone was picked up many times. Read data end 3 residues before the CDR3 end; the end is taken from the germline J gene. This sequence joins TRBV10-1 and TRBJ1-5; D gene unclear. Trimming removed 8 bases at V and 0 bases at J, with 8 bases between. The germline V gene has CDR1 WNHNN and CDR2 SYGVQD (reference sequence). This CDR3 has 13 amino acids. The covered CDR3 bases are TGCGCCAGCCGCGGAAATAGCAATCAGCCC. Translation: CASRGNSNQP. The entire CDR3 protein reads CASRGNSNQPQHF.

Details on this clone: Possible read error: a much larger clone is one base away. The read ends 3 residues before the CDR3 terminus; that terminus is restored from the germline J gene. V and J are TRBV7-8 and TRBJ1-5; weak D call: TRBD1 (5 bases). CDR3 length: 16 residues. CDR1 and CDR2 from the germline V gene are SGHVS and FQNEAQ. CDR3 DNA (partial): TGTGCCAGCAGCTTAGTGTCGGCAGGGAGTAATTCACCC. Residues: CASSLVSAGSNSP. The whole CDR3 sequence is CASSLVSAGSNSPQHF.

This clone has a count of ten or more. The DNA read from the CDR3 is TGCGCCAGCAGCCCAGACTGGAGACGAGGCACAGATACG. It translates to CASSPDWRRGTDT. The CDR3 in its entirety is CASSPDWRRGTDTQYF. The chain has TRBV5-1 and TRBJ2-3; D is unclear. The missing CDR3 end, 3 residues past where the read stops, is filled in from the germline J gene. There are 16 residues in the CDR3. Trimming left V 4 bases short and J 1 base short, with 16 bases between. The V gene's germline CDR1 is SGHRS and CDR2 YFSETQ.

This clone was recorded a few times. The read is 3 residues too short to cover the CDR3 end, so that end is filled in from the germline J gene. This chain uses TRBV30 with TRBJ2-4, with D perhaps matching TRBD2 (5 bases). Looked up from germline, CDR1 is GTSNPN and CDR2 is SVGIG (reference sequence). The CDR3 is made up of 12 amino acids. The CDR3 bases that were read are TGTGTCGGAGCGGATCCTAACTATGGT. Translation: CVGADPNYG. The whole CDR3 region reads CVGADPNYGQYF.

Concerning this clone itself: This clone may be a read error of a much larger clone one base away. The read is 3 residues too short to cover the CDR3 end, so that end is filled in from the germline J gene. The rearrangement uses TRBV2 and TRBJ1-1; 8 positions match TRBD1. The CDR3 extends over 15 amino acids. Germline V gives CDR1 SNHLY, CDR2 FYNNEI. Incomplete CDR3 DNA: TGTGCCGGCAGTCGCCTGACAGGGGAGTACACTGAA. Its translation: CAGSRLTGEYTE. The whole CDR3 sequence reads CAGSRLTGEYTEAFF.

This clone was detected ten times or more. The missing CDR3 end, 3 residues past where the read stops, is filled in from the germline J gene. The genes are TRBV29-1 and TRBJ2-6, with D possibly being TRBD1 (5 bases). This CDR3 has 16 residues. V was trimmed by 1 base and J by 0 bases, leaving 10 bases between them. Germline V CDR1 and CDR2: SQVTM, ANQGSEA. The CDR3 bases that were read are TGCAGCGTTGAAGGGGGCCAGGCCTCTGGGGCCAACGTC. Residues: CSVEGGQASGANV. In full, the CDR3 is CSVEGGQASGANVLTF.